The source of this T cell receptor beta chain is a study of T cell repertoires in cytomegalovirus infection. Study-wide results and limits: Cumulative public TCR beta family frequency identified CMV carriers with the relevant HLA.

Germline CDR1 is DFQATT and CDR2 is SNEGSKA (reference sequence). The germline V and J ends were trimmed by 4 bases and 7 bases, with 19 bases remaining between them. The CDR3 extends over 15 amino acids. TCRdb ran MiXCR on the reads and lists one entry per CDR3 protein. The sample includes under 350,000 distinct CDR3 sequences, around 9.6% of them seen just once. There are a few counts of this clonotype. Its antigen is unidentified. The clonotype comes from a human donor in good health (CMV status not recorded). Some clones in this sample may be carry-over from other donors' samples. The chain uses TRBV20-1 and TRBJ1-4, with D perhaps TRBD1 (5 bases). Sequencing was done on a sample of PBMCs. As DNA, the CDR3 is TGCAGTGCTAAAAATTCGGGACTTGGGAGTGAAAAACTGTTTTTT. It specifies CSAKNSGLGSEKLFF.